The text below deals with one T cell receptor beta chain. The data are from a study of identical twins. The germline V and J ends were trimmed by 6 bases and 2 bases, with 16 bases remaining between them. The CDR3 length is 15 residues. The germline CDR1 and CDR2 sequences are DFQATT and SNEGSKA (reference sequence). MiXCR was run by TCRdb on the 5' RACE reads, yielding one entry per CDR3 protein. The repertoire holds approximately 220,000 distinct CDR3 sequences, with around 10% as singletons. Source material: memory (CD45RO+) T cells sorted from blood. The origin of this receptor is a woman aged 18-30 years in good health. The V gene is TRBV20-1, the J gene TRBJ1-4; D is perhaps TRBD1 (6 bases). Written as DNA, the CDR3 is TGCAGTGCCCCTCTTACAGGGTCGACTAATGAAAAACTGTTTTTT. Residues: CSAPLTGSTNEKLFF.